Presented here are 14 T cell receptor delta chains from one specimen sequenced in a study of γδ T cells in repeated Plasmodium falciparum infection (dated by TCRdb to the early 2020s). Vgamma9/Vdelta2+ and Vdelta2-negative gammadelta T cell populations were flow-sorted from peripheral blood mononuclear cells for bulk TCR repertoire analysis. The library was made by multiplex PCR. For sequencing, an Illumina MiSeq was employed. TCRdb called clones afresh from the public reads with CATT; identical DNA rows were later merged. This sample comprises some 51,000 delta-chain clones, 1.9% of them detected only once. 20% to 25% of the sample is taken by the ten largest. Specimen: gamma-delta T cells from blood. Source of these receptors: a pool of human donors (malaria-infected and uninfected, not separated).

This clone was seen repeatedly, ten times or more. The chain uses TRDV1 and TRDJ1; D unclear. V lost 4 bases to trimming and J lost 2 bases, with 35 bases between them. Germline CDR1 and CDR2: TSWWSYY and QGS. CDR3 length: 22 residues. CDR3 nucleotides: TGTGCTCTTGGGGGAAGCAAGGGCAAATCTCACTCCTTACGTACATTAACCGATAAACTCATCTTT. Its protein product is CALGGSKGKSHSLRTLTDKLIF.

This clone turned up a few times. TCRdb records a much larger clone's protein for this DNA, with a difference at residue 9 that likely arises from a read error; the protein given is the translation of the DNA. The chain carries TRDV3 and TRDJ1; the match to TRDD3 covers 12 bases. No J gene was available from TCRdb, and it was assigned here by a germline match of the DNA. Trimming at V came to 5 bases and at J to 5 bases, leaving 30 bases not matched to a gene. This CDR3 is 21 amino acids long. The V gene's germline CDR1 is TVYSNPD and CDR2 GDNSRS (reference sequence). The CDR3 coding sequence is TGTGCCACCTACCTTCCTTCTCTCTGCTGGGGGATACGCGGTTTTTTTGATAAACTCATCTTT. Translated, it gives CATYLPSLCWGIRGFFDKLIF.

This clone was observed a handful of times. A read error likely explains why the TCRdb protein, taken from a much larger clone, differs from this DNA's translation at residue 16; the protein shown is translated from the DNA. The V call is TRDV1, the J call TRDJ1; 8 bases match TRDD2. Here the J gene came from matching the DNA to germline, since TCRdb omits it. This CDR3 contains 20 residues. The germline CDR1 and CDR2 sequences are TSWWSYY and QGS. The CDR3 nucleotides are TGTGCTCTTGGGGCCTTCCCCCTCCTTCCTAACTGGGAACACACCGGTAAACTCATCTTT. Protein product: CALGAFPLLPNWEHTGKLIF.

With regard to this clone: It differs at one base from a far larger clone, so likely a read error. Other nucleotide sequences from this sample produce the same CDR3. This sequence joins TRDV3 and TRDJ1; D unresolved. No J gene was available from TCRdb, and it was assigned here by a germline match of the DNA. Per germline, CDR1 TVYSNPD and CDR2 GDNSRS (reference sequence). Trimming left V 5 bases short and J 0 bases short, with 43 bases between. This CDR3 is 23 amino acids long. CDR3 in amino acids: CARRELQPYPIPLKAPYTDKLIF. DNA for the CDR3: TGTGCCAGACGAGAACTGCAACCTTACCCCATCCCCCTCAAAGCCCCGTACACCGATAAACTCATCTTT.

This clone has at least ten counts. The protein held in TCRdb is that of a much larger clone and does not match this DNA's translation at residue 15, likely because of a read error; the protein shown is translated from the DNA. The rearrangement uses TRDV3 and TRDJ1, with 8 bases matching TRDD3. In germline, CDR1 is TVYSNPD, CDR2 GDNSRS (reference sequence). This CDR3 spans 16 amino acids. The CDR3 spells CAFDYWGPAYTDKLTF. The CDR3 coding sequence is TGTGCCTTTGATTACTGGGGGCCAGCGTACACCGATAAACTCACCTTT.

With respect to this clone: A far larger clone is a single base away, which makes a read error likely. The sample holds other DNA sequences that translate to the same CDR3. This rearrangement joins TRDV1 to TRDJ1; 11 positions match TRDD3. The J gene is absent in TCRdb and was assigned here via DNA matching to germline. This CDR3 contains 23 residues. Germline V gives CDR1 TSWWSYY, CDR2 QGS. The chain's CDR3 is CALGELGDLPRGIGGYVGDKLIF. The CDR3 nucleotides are TGTGCTCTTGGAGAACTAGGAGACCTTCCTAGGGGTATTGGGGGATACGTAGGCGATAAACTCATCTTT.

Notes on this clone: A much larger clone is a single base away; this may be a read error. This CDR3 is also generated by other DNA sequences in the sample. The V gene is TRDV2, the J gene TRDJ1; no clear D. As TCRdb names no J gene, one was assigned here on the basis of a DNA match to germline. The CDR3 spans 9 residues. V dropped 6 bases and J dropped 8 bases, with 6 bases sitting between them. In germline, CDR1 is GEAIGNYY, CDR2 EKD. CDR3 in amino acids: CACSDKLIF. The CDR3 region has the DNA TGTGCCTGTAGCGACAAACTCATCTTT.

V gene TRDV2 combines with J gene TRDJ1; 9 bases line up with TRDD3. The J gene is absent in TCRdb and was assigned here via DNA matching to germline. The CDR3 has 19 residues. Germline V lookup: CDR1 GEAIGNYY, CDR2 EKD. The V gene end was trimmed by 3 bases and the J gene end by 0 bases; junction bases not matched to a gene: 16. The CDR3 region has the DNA TGTGCCTGTGACCCGGTACTGGGGGGATACTCCGGGTACACCGATAAACTCATCTTT. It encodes CACDPVLGGYSGYTDKLIF.

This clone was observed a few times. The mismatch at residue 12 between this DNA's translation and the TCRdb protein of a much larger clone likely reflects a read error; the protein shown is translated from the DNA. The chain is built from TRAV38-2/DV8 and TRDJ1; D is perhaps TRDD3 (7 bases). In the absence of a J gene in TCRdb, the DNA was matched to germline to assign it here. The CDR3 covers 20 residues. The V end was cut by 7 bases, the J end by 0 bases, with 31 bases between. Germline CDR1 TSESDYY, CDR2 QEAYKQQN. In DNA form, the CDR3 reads TGTGCTTATTGGCGGATTTCCTATCTGGGGGCCCTGGGCAACACCGATAAACTCATCTTT. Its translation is CAYWRISYLGALGNTDKLIF.

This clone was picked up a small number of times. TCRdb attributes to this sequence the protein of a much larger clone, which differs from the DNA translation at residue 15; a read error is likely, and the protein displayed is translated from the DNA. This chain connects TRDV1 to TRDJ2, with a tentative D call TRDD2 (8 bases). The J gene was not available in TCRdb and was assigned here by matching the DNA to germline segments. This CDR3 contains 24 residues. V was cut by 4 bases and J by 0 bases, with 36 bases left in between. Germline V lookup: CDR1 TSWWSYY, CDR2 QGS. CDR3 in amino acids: CALGGPLPTSCSWGVEALTAQLFF. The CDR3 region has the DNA TGTGCTCTTGGGGGACCTCTTCCTACGTCCTGCTCCTGGGGGGTAGAGGCTTTGACAGCACAACTCTTCTTT.

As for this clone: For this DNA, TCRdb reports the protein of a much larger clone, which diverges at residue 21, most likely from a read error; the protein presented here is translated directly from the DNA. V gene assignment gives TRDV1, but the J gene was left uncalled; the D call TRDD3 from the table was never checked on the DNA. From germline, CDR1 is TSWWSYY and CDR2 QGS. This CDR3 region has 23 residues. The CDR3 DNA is TGTGCTCTTGGGGAAAAACACCACCCCTACTTAACTGGGGATCCATACCACACCGATAAACCCATCTTT. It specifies CALGEKHHPYLTGDPYHTDKPIF.

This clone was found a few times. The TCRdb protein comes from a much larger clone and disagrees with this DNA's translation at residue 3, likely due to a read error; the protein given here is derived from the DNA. CDR3: CANGVSFLYWGLTRVRSCTDKLIF. CDR3 coding DNA: TGTGCCAATGGGGTCTCCTTTTTATACTGGGGACTAACAAGGGTTCGATCTTGCACCGATAAACTCATCTTT. The V and J genes are TRDV3 and TRDJ1; 7 bases are a match to TRDD3. Here the J gene came from matching the DNA to germline, since TCRdb omits it. The trim removed 5 bases at V and 1 base at J, leaving 40 bases unmatched. The germline V gene has CDR1 TVYSNPD and CDR2 GDNSRS (reference sequence). The CDR3 loop spans 24 amino acids.

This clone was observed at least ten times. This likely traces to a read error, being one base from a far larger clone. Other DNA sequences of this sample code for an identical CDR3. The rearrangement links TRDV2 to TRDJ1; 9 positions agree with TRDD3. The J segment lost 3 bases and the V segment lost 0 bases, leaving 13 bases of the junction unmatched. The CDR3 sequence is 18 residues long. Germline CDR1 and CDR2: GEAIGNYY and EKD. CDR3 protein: CACDTGSLLGEHPDKLIF. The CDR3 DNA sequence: TGTGCCTGTGACACCGGCTCCTTACTGGGGGAGCACCCCGATAAACTCATCTTT.

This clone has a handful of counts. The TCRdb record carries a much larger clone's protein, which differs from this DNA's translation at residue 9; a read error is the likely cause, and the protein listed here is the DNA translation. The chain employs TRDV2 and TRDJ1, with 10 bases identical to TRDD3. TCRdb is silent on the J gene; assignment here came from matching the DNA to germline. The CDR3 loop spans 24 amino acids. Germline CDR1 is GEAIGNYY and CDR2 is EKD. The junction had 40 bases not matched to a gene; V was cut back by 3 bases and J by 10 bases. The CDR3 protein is CACDRLPVPGDTHSVVLGDPRLIF. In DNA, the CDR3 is TGTGCCTGTGACCGACTCCCAGTACCGGGGGATACGCACAGTGTTGTACTGGGGGATCCTAGACTCATCTTT.